The T cell receptor (beta chain) described here comes from a study of Ad26.COV2.S vaccination and SARS-CoV-2 variants. From germline, CDR1 is SGHVS and CDR2 FQNEAQ. J gave up 9 bases and V 5 bases, and 7 bases lay outside the gene matches. This CDR3 has 14 residues. The sample's treatment: approximately 18 received Ad26.COV2.S at low or high dose, single or two shots; several received placebo; per-sample allocation not given. Collection of the samples took place on day 63 after the first injection of vaccine or placebo. Wuhan-strain SARS-CoV-2 spike was expressed by the Ad26 vector that made up the vaccine. Clones were sequenced by immunoSEQ multiplex PCR, and TCRdb holds only the in-frame ones, with some missing. Found here are roughly 320,000 clones, around nine tenths of them singletons; the top ten hold roughly 3.6%.

The sequencing here drew on peripheral blood, taken in a trial of Ad26.COV2.S vaccine versus placebo. The source of this sequence is a person between 18 and 65 years old who received the Ad26.COV2.S COVID-19 vaccine or a placebo. The gene calls are TRBV7-8 and TRBJ1-6; 7 bases are shared with TRBD1. The CDR3 sequence: CASSRGGSGSPLHF. The CDR3 DNA sequence: TGTGCCAGCAGCCGAGGGGGCTCGGGTTCACCCCTCCACTTT.